The clone carrying this T cell receptor beta chain was counted a few times. Its antigen is unknown. This specimen belongs to a study of OX40 agonist ivuxolimab in advanced cancers. About the study: An anti-OX40 (CD134) antibody with agonistic activity, ivuxolimab, was administered to patients. A male proportion of about 80% was recorded, with mean age around 55 years and range roughly 20 to 90. The study, taken as a whole, reports: Clonal expansion by week 6 occurred in CD4+ and CD8+ blood T cells (at 0.1 to 3.0 mg/kg).

Using immunoSEQ multiplex PCR, the repertoire was profiled, and TCRdb retains in-frame clones only, with some absent. The sample lists tens of thousands of clones; almost 85% were seen once. The clonotype was recovered from an adult with an advanced solid tumor such as melanoma, head and neck, liver or kidney cancer. Specimen: CD4+ or CD8+ T cells sorted from blood, collected in a trial of the OX40 agonist ivuxolimab.

CDR3 loop: CARTVGTSGTGELFF. The CDR3 DNA is TGTGCCAGGACCGTGGGGACTAGTGGCACCGGGGAGCTGTTTTTT. The V gene is TRBV2, the J gene TRBJ2-2, with 8 bases identical to TRBD2. The CDR3 consists of 15 residues. CDR1 is SNHLY and CDR2 is FYNNEI in the germline V gene. The V segment lost 9 bases and the J segment 4 bases; nucleotides outside the gene matches: 10.